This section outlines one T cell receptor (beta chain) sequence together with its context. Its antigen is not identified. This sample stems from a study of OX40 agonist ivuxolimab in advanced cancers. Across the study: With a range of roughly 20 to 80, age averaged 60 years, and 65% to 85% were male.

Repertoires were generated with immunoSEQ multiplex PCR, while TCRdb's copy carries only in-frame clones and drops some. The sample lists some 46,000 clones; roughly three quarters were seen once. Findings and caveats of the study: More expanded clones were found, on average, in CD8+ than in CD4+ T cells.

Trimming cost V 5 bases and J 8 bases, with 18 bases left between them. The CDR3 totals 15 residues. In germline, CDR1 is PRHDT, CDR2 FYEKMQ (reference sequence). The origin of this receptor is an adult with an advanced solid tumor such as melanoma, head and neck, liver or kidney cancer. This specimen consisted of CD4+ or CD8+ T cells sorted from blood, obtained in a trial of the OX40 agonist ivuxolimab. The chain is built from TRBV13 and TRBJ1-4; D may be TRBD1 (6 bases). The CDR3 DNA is TGTGCCAGCAGCCCCTCCGGGAGGGGACAAGAAAAACTGTTTTTT. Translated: CASSPSGRGQEKLFF.